The T cell receptor (beta chain) under discussion was sequenced for a study of blood T cell repertoires in COVID-19. Background on the study: The United States, Italy and Spain supplied acute and convalescent COVID-19 samples. The cDNA or gDNA used as material had been derived from T cells, B-cell-depleted T cells, or PBMCs.

Methods used by the authors: Reference gene primer amplification gave estimated nucleated cell counts. The method was immunoSEQ multiplex PCR; TCRdb's version includes in-frame clones alone and lacks a portion of them. D and trimming come from the DNA, and the V and J calls and clone size come from that table. The sample has around 200,000 clones, roughly nine tenths seen once. Trimming removed 4 bases at V and 0 bases at J, with 16 bases between. CDR1 is MNHEY and CDR2 is SMNVEV in the germline V gene (reference sequence). The CDR3 spans 17 residues. Sequencing was done on a sample of peripheral blood. This TCR came from a man aged 40-50 years with active or convalescent COVID-19. The rearrangement links TRBV27 to TRBJ2-1; tentative D call: TRBD1 (6 bases). The chain's CDR3 is CASSYQGGFSSYNEQFF. In DNA, the CDR3 is TGTGCCAGCAGTTATCAAGGGGGTTTTAGCTCCTACAATGAGCAGTTCTTC.